This TCR beta chain was identified in a study of cytomegalovirus exposure and HLA in healthy donors. The wider study: Researchers found that roughly 81% of almost 400 genotyped donors fell within the Caucasian-associated ancestry cluster.

This CDR3 has 14 amino acids. Germline lookup yields CDR1 MDHEN and CDR2 SYDVKM. Between the trimmed V and J ends, which lost 7 bases and 7 bases, there was a span of 16 bases. The PCR used 60 Vbeta and 13 Jbeta primers. Repertoires were generated with immunoSEQ multiplex PCR, while TCRdb's copy carries only in-frame clones and drops some. The data contain around 190,000 clones, roughly 80% of them singletons. The source of this sequence is a woman aged 45-60 years in good health and CMV-seronegative. V gene TRBV28 combines with J gene TRBJ1-4; D is perhaps TRBD1 (5 bases). Input material: PBMCs. CDR3 in amino acids: CASNRIAVSEKLFF. Here the CDR3 DNA reads TGTGCCAGCAACAGGATTGCCGTCAGTGAAAAACTGTTTTTT.